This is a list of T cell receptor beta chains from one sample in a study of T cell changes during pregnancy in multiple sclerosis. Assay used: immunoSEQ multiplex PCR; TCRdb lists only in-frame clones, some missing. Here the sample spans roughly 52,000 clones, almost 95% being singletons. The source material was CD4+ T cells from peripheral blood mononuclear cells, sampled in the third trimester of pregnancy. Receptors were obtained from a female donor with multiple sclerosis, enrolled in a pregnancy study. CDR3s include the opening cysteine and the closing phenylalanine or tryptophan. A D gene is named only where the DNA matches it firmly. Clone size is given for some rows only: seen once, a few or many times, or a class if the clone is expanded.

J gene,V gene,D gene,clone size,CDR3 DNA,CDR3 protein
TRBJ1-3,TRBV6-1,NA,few,TGTGCCAGCGGTTCAGCAGGAGGGGCTGGAAACACCATATATTTT,CASGSAGGAGNTIYF
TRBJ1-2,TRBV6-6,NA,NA,TGTGCCAGCAGTTACGAGGACAGCTATGGCTACACCTTC,CASSYEDSYGYTF
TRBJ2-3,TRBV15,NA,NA,TGTGCCACCAGCAGAGAAGGGGGTAGGGGTACAACACCGCAGTATTTT,CATSREGGRGTTPQYF
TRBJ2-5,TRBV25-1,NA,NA,TGTGCCAGCAGTGAACCAGGGTCAGGAGAGACCCAGTACTTC,CASSEPGSGETQYF
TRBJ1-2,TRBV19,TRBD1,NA,TGTGCCAGTAGCAGACAGGGGAGTTTTGGCTACACCTTC,CASSRQGSFGYTF
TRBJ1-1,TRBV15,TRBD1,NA,TGTGCCACCAGCTCGGGACAGGGGGGCACTGAAGCTTTCTTT,CATSSGQGGTEAFF
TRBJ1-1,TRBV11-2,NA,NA,TGTGCCAGCAGCTTAGCGGTGGGGCTGAACACTGAAGCTTTCTTT,CASSLAVGLNTEAFF
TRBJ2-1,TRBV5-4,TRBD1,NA,TGTGCCAGCAGCTGGGGGACAGGGAGCTCCTACAATGAGCAGTTCTTC,CASSWGTGSSYNEQFF
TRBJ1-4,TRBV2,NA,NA,TGTGCCAGCAGTGCCTTTACGGGGGATGAAAAACTGTTTTTT,CASSAFTGDEKLFF
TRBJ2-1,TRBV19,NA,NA,TGTGCCAGTAGTATAGGGAGGAATGAGCAGTTCTTC,CASSIGRNEQFF
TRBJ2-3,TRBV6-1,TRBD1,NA,TGTGCCAGCAGTAAGTACAGGGGAAGGGGAGATACGCAGTATTTT,CASSKYRGRGDTQYF
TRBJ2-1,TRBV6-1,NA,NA,TGTGCCAGCAAAGAGCGAGTCTCCTACAATGAGCAGTTCTTC,CASKERVSYNEQFF
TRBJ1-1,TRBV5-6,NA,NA,TGTGCCAGCAGCTTCTGGTCCGCGGCTAGAACTGAAGCTTTCTTT,CASSFWSAARTEAFF
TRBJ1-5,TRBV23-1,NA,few,TGCGCCAGCAGTCAGCGACCCGCGGCCCAGCATTTT,CASSQRPAAQHF
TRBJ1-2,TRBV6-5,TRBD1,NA,TGTGCCAGCAGTTACGACAGGGTGGGCTATGGCTACACCTTC,CASSYDRVGYGYTF
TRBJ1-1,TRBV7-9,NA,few,TGTGCCAGCAGCCGGGGACAAGTGAACACTGAAGCTTTCTTT,CASSRGQVNTEAFF
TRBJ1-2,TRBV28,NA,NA,TGTGCCAGCACCCCGGACAGTAACTATGGCTACACCTTC,CASTPDSNYGYTF
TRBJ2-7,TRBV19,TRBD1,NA,TGTGCCAGTAGTGGGATAGACAGGGACTCCTACGAGCAGTACTTC,CASSGIDRDSYEQYF
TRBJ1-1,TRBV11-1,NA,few,TGTGCCAGCAGCTTAGCGTCCGGGGACACTGAAGCTTTCTTT,CASSLASGDTEAFF
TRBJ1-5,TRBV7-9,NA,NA,TGTGTCAGCAGCGGAGGGGAGGGGGGAGGTCAGCCCCAGCATTTT,CVSSGGEGGGQPQHF
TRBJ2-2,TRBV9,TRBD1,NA,TGTGCCAGCAGCTCCAGGACAGGGGAGAACACCGGGGAGCTGTTTTTT,CASSSRTGENTGELFF
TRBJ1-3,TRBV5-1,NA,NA,TGCGCCAGCAGCTTGGGACAGCTCAACTCTGGAAACACCATATATTTT,CASSLGQLNSGNTIYF